This T cell receptor (beta chain) was captured by sequencing in a study of chemoradiotherapy in HPV16-positive cancers. Study-wide context: Functional T-cell assays on a couple of HPV16-positive patients' cells defined candidate HPV-specific clones and common TCR motifs.

Findings of the study overall: During treatment, candidate HPV-specific clones and E7-related motifs expanded in tumor.

Remarks on this clone: As yet, its antigen is unknown.

TCRdb's copy holds only in-frame clones and misses some; the assay was immunoSEQ multiplex PCR. This table has 25,000 to 40,000 clones, 89% appearing once. The sample here was blood, taken from a patient who underwent chemoradiotherapy. This sequence was found in a human donor with HPV-associated anogenital cancer.

CDR3 protein: CASSPDRAETQYF. The CDR3 coding sequence is TGCGCCAGCAGCCCGGACAGGGCAGAGACCCAGTACTTC. The V and J genes are TRBV5-1 and TRBJ2-5; 8 bases fit TRBD1. V trimming: 4 bases; J trimming: 4 bases; junction bases outside the gene matches: 3. CDR3 length: 13 amino acids. Per the germline V gene, CDR1 is SGHRS and CDR2 is YFSETQ.